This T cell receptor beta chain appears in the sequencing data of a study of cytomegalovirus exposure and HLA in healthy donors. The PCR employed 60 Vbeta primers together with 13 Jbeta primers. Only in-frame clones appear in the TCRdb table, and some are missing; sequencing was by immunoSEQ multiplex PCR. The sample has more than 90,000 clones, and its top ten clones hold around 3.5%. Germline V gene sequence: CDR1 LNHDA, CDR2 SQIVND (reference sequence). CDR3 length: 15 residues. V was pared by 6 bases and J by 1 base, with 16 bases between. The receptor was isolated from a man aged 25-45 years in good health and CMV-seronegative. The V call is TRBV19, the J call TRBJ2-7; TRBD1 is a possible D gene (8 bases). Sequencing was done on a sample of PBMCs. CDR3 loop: CASSPSQGGSYEQYF. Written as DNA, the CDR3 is TGTGCCAGTAGCCCCTCACAGGGGGGGTCCTACGAGCAGTACTTC. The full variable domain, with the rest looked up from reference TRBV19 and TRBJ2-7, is DGGITQSPKYLFRKEGQNVTLSCEQNLNHDAMYWYRQDPGQGLRLIYYSQIVNDFQKGDIAEGYSVSREKKESFPLTVTSAQKNPTAFYLCASSPSQGGSYEQYFGPGTRLTVT.